The 21 T cell receptor beta chains presented below share a single source sample, sequenced in a study of early T cells in non-severe SARS-CoV-2 infection. TCRdb fed the 5' RACE reads into MiXCR, producing one record per CDR3 protein. The sample carries 45,000 to 70,000 distinct CDR3 sequences, roughly 7.8% recorded once. This specimen was whole blood, taken at baseline. The source of these receptors is an adult who was a healthcare worker with PCR-confirmed SARS-CoV-2 infection or an uninfected control (not recorded which).

This clonotype was observed many times. The genes are TRBV20-1 and TRBJ1-2, with 10 positions matching TRBD1. Germline V gene lookup returns CDR1 DFQATT and CDR2 SNEGSKA (reference sequence). The V and J ends lost 5 bases and 4 bases, in that order; junction bases with no gene match: 10. The CDR3 sequence is 15 residues long. The CDR3 is CSARLRDRGTYGYTF. The CDR3 nucleotides read TGCAGTGCTCGACTCCGGGACAGGGGCACCTATGGCTACACCTTC.

Many counts were recorded for this clonotype. The chain joins TRBV12-3 or TRBV12-4 to TRBJ2-3; D remains unclear. Trimming stripped 6 bases from V and 1 base from J, with 8 bases between. The CDR3 covers 13 residues. The CDR3 region is CASRDRGTDTQYF. CDR3 in DNA: TGTGCCAGCAGAGACCGGGGCACAGATACGCAGTATTTT.

This clonotype was observed a few times. The rearrangement uses TRBV11-2 and TRBJ1-1, with D hard to call. The germline V and J ends were trimmed by 5 bases and 1 base, with 11 bases remaining between them. Per the germline V gene, CDR1 is SGHAT and CDR2 is FQNNGV. The CDR3 has 14 residues. Written as DNA, the CDR3 is TGTGCCAGCAGCCGTTCGGTTTCGAACACTGAAGCTTTCTTT. It is translated as CASSRSVSNTEAFF.

This clonotype was observed a handful of times. This chain joins TRBV2 and TRBJ2-7; D gene ambiguous. The CDR3 consists of 14 residues. Germline loops: CDR1 SNHLY, CDR2 FYNNEI. V shed 7 bases and J shed 6 bases, with 19 bases lying between them. Here the CDR3 DNA reads TGTGCCAGCACCGTTGGAGAGGTGGCCCGCGAGCAGTACTTC. This gives the protein CASTVGEVAREQYF.

The gene calls are TRBV7-9 and TRBJ2-3, with D hard to call. Germline CDR1 SEHNR, CDR2 FQNEAQ (reference sequence). CDR3 size: 13 residues. Trimming pared 6 bases from V and 0 bases from J, leaving 7 bases between. The CDR3 DNA follows: TGTGCCAGCAGTCCTTCTAGCACAGATACGCAGTATTTT. It yields the protein CASSPSSTDTQYF.

The chain is built from TRBV7-2 and TRBJ2-7, with TRBD2 identical over 12 bases. This CDR3 is 15 amino acids long. Germline values: CDR1 SGHTA, CDR2 FQGNSA. The V gene end was trimmed by 4 bases and the J gene end by 3 bases; junction bases not matched to a gene: 4. CDR3 sequence: CASSSLTSGSYEQYF. CDR3 in DNA: TGTGCCAGCAGCTCATTGACTAGCGGGAGCTACGAGCAGTACTTC.

This clonotype was recorded a few times. V usage is TRBV9 and J usage is TRBJ2-7, with D maybe TRBD2 (6 bases). Germline CDR1 is SGDLS and CDR2 is YYNGEE. This CDR3 has 15 residues. Deletions cut 4 bases from V and 0 bases from J, with 14 bases between. Here the CDR3 reads CASSLDGGTSYEQYF. For the CDR3, the DNA is TGTGCCAGCAGCCTAGACGGGGGTACCTCCTACGAGCAGTACTTC.

This clonotype has ten or more counts. This sequence joins TRBV20-1 and TRBJ2-1; 7 bases line up with TRBD2. Germline trimming cut 0 bases from V and 9 bases from J; bases unmatched to any gene: 8. This CDR3 is 14 amino acids long. Germline-derived CDR1 and CDR2 are DFQATT and SNEGSKA (reference sequence). CDR3 sequence: CSAREGRELGEQFF. CDR3 nucleotides: TGCAGTGCTAGAGAGGGGCGGGAGCTCGGTGAGCAGTTCTTC.

This clonotype has only a few counts. The chain uses TRBV7-9 and TRBJ2-3; TRBD2 agrees at 9 bases. The CDR3 totals 16 residues. Germline CDR1 and CDR2: SEHNR and FQNEAQ (reference sequence). V gave up 1 base and J gave up 5 bases; unmatched junction bases: 7. For the CDR3, the DNA is TGTGCCAGCAGCTTAGTGGGCGGGAGGGCCGGAGATACGCAGTATTTT. Its translation: CASSLVGGRAGDTQYF. The full variable domain, its missing parts supplied by reference TRBV7-9 and TRBJ2-3, is DTGVSQNPRHKITKRGQNVTFRCDPISEHNRLYWYRQTLGQGPEFLTYFQNEAQLEKSRLLSDRFSAERPKGSFSTLEIQRTEQGDSAMYLCASSLVGGRAGDTQYFGPGTRLTVL.

This clonotype was detected only a few times. Written as DNA, the CDR3 is TGTGCCAGCAACTACACTGAACCTAACACCGGGGAGCTGTTTTTT. It translates to CASNYTEPNTGELFF. The J gene is TRBJ2-2, the V gene TRBV21-1. TRBV21-1 constitutes a pseudogene. There are 15 residues in the CDR3.

The chain couples TRBV2 to TRBJ2-2, with D possibly called TRBD1 or TRBD2 (5 bases each). This CDR3 spans 15 amino acids. Trimming removed 6 bases at V and 0 bases at J, with 11 bases between. Germline V gene data show CDR1 as SNHLY and CDR2 as FYNNEI. The CDR3 sequence is CASRQGAANTGELFF. DNA for the CDR3: TGTGCCAGCAGGCAGGGAGCCGCGAACACCGGGGAGCTGTTTTTT.

This clonotype has more than one count but fewer than ten. V usage is TRBV19 and J usage is TRBJ2-7, with D possibly TRBD1 on 6 matching bases. Germline values: CDR1 LNHDA, CDR2 SQIVND (reference sequence). V was cut by 2 bases and J by 4 bases, with 12 bases left in between. The CDR3 is made up of 14 amino acids. CDR3 region: CASSIKGTLYEQYF. Here the CDR3 DNA reads TGTGCCAGTAGTATAAAAGGGACACTGTACGAGCAGTACTTC.

The chain employs TRBV20-1 and TRBJ1-6; TRBD1 aligns across 7 bases. V lost 4 bases and J lost 6; bases outside the gene matches: 3. Germline V gene data show CDR1 as DFQATT and CDR2 as SNEGSKA (reference sequence). The CDR3 runs to 13 residues. The chain's CDR3 is CSAMTGPNSPLHF. CDR3 bases: TGCAGTGCTATGACAGGGCCTAATTCACCCCTCCACTTT.

This clonotype was detected only a few times. This CDR3 reads CASSPWTGYNEQFF. The CDR3 coding sequence is TGTGCCAGCAGCCCTTGGACAGGGTACAATGAGCAGTTCTTC. The chain uses TRBV9 and TRBJ2-1; TRBD1 agrees at 8 bases. The CDR3 contains 14 residues. Germline loops: CDR1 SGDLS, CDR2 YYNGEE. The V and J ends lost 4 bases and 4 bases, in that order; junction bases with no gene match: 4.

This clonotype was detected a few times. The J gene is TRBJ2-5, the V gene TRBV19, with TRBD1 matching over 8 bases. This CDR3 spans 14 amino acids. From germline, CDR1 is LNHDA and CDR2 SQIVND (reference sequence). The ends lost 4 bases at V and 2 bases at J; junction bases unmatched: 3. The CDR3 nucleotides are TGTGCCAGTAGTACTGGGACAGGTCAAGAGACCCAGTACTTC. This gives the protein CASSTGTGQETQYF.

At least ten counts were recorded for this clonotype. This chain links TRBV6-6 with TRBJ2-2; D perhaps matches TRBD2 (7 bases). CDR1 is MNHNY and CDR2 is SVGAGI in the germline V gene (reference sequence). The CDR3 has 17 amino acids. The V gene lost 0 bases and the J gene lost 7 bases, with 18 bases spanning the gap. CDR3 amino acids: CASSYSGVGGQGGELFF. The DNA of the CDR3 is TGTGCCAGCAGTTACTCAGGAGTCGGGGGGCAAGGCGGGGAGCTGTTTTTT.

The DNA of the CDR3 is TGTGCCAGCATGACAGAAGAAGAGACCCAGTACTTC. This codes for CASMTEEETQYF. V gene TRBV2 combines with J gene TRBJ2-5, with D possibly being TRBD1 (5 bases). Germline-derived CDR1 and CDR2 are SNHLY and FYNNEI. V shed 7 bases and J shed 3 bases, with 9 bases lying between them. This CDR3 contains 12 residues. Full variable domain (missing parts from reference TRBV2 and TRBJ2-5): EPEVTQTPSHQVTQMGQEVILRCVPISNHLYFYWYRQILGQKVEFLVSFYNNEISEKSEIFDDQFSVERPDGSNFTLKIRSTKLEDSAMYFCASMTEEETQYFGPGTRLLVL.

The table lists this clonotype with many counts. V gene TRBV29-1 combines with J gene TRBJ2-1; D may be TRBD2 (5 bases). Trimming pared 6 bases from V and 4 bases from J, leaving 16 bases between. The CDR3 is made up of 14 amino acids. Germline lookup yields CDR1 SQVTM and CDR2 ANQGSEA. The CDR3 bases are TGCAGCGTCCAAGCGGAGAGCTTATACAATGAGCAGTTCTTC. It yields the protein CSVQAESLYNEQFF.

This clonotype appeared many times. This chain joins TRBV20-1 and TRBJ2-1; D assignment may be TRBD1 or TRBD2 (5 bases each). Trimming took 5 bases from V and 6 from J, leaving 5 bases between them. The CDR3 has 10 residues. The germline gives CDR1 DFQATT, CDR2 SNEGSKA (reference sequence). This chain's CDR3 is CSAGGNEQFF. The CDR3 region has the DNA TGCAGTGCTGGGGGCAATGAGCAGTTCTTC.

This clonotype appeared many times. The J gene is TRBJ2-1, the V gene TRBV7-8, with D tentatively TRBD2 (7 bases). V was clipped by 3 bases and J by 4 bases, with 13 bases between them. Germline V lookup: CDR1 SGHVS, CDR2 FQNEAQ. The CDR3 length is 15 residues. CDR3 DNA: TGTGCCAGCAGCTTCAAAGGGGGGGGTTACAATGAGCAGTTCTTC. Translated: CASSFKGGGYNEQFF.

This clonotype was recorded a few times. The CDR3: CSACSGSCDTQYF. The CDR3 DNA is TGCAGTGCTTGTAGCGGGAGTTGCGATACGCAGTATTTT. This chain joins TRBV20-1 and TRBJ2-3, with 9 bases identical to TRBD2. This CDR3 has 13 residues. The germline gives CDR1 DFQATT, CDR2 SNEGSKA (reference sequence). With 5 bases clipped from V and 6 bases from J, the junction kept 6 bases outside the gene matches.